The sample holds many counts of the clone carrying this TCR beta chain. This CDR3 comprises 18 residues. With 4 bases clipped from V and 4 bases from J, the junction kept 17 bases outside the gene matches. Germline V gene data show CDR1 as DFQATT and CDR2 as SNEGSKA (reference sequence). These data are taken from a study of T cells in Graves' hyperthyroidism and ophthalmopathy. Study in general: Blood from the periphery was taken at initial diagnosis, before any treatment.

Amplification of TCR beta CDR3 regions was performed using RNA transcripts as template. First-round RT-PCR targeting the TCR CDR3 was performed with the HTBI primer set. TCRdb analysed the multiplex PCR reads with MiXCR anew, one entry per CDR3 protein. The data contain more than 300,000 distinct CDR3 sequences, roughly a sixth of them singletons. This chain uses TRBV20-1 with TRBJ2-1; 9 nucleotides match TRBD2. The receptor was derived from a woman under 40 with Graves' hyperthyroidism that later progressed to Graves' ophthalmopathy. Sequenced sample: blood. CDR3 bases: TGCAGTGCTATGAATCTGGGTGGTAGCGGGGGAGAATACAATGAGCAGTTCTTC. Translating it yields CSAMNLGGSGGEYNEQFF.